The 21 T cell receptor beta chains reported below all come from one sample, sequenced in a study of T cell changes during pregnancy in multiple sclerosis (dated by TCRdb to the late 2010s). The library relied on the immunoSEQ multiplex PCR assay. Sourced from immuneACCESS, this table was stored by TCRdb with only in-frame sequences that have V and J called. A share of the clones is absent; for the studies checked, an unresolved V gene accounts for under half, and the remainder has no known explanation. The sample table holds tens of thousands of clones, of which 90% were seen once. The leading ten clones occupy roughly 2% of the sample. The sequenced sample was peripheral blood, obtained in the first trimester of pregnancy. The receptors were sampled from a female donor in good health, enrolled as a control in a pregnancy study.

CDR3 in amino acids: CASSFGTSEIDNEQFF. CDR3 DNA: TGTGCCAGCAGCTTCGGGACTAGCGAAATTGACAATGAGCAGTTCTTC. J is TRBJ2-1 and V is TRBV7-2; 10 bases map to TRBD2. In germline, CDR1 is SGHTA, CDR2 FQGNSA. J was trimmed by 5 bases and V by 3 bases; bases with no gene match: 7. CDR3 size: 16 residues.

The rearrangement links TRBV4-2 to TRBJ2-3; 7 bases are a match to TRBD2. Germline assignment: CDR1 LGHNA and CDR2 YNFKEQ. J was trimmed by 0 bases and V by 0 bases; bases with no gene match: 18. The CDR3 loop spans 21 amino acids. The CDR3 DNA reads TGTGCCAGCAGCCAAGATCCCGCGGGGGTAGTGGGAGTCACTAGCACAGATACGCAGTATTTT. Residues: CASSQDPAGVVGVTSTDTQYF.

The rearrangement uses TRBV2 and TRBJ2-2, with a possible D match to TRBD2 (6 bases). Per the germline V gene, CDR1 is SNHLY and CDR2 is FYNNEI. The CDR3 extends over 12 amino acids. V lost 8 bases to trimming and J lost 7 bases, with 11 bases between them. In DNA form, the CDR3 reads TGTGCCAGCGCGGGACCCGGCGGGGAGCTGTTTTTT. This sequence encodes CASAGPGGELFF.

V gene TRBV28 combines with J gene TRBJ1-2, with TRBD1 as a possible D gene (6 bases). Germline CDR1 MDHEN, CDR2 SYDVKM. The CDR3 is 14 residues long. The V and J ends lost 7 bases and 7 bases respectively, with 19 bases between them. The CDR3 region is CASNSGLGTSGYTF. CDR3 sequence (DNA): TGTGCCAGCAATTCGGGGTTAGGGACATCTGGCTACACCTTC.

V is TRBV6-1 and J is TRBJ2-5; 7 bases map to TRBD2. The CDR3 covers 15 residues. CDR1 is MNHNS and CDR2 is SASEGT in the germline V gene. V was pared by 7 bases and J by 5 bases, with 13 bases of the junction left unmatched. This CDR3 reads CASTPWREGRETQYF. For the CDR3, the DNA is TGTGCCAGCACTCCCTGGAGGGAGGGCCGGGAGACCCAGTACTTC.

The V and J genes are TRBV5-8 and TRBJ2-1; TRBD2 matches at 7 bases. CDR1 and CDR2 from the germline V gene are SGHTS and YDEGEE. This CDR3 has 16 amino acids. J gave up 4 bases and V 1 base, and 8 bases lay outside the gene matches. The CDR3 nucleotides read TGTGCCAGCAGCTTGCTCCGGGGGGTCCTATACAATGAGCAGTTCTTC. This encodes CASSLLRGVLYNEQFF.

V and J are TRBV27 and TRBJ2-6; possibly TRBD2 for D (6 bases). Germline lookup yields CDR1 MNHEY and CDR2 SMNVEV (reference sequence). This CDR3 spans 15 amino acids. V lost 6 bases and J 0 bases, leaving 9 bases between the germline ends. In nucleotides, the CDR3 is TGTGCCAGCAGCCTGGAGGGCTCTGGGGCCAACGTCCTGACTTTC. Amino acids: CASSLEGSGANVLTF.

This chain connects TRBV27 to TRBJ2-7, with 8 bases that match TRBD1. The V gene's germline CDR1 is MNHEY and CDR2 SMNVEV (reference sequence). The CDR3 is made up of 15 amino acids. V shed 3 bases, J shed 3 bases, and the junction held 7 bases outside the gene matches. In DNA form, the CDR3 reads TGTGCCAGCAGTTTCTACACGGGACAGGTCTACGAGCAGTACTTC. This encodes CASSFYTGQVYEQYF.

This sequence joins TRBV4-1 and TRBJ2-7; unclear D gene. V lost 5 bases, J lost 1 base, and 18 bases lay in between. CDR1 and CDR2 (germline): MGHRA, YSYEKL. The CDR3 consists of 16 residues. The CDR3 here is CASSFTLGAPSYEQYF. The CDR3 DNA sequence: TGCGCCAGCAGCTTTACCCTCGGAGCCCCGTCCTACGAGCAGTACTTC.

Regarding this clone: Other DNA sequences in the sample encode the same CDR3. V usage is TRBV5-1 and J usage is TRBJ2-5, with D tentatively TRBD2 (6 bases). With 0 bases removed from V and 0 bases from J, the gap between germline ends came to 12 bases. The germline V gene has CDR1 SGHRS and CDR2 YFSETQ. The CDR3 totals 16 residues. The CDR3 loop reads CASSLVAGPYQETQYF. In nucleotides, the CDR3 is TGCGCCAGCAGCTTGGTGGCGGGGCCGTACCAAGAGACCCAGTACTTC. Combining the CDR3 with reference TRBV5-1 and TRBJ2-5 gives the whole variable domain KAGVTQTPRYLIKTRGQQVTLSCSPISGHRSVSWYQQTPGQGLQFLFEYFSETQRNKGNFPGRFSGRQFSNSRSEMNVSTLELGDSALYLCASSLVAGPYQETQYFGPGTRLLVL.

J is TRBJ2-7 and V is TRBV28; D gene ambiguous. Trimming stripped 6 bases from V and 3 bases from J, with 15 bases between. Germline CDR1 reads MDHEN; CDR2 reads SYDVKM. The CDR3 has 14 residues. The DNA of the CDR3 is TGTGCCAGCAGCTTCCGGGTTAATGGCTACGAGCAGTACTTC. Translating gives CASSFRVNGYEQYF.

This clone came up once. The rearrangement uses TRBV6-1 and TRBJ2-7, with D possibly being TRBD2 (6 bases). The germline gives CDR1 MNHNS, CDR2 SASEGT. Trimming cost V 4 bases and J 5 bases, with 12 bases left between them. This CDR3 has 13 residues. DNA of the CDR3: TGTGCCAGCAGTGTGGGACTTCCCGACGAGCAGTACTTC. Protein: CASSVGLPDEQYF.

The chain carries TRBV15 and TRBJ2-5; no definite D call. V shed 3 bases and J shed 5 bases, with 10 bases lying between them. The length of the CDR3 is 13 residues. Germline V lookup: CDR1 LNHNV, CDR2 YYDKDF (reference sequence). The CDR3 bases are TGTGCCACCAGCAGTCGCCCCGGGGAGACCCAGTACTTC. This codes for CATSSRPGETQYF.

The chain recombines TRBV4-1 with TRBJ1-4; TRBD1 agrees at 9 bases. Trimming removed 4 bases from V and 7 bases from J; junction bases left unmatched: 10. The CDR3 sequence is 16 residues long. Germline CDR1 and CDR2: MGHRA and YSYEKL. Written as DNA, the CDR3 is TGCGCCAGCAGCCCCGTGTTACAGGGGGCTTTTGAAAAACTGTTTTTT. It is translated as CASSPVLQGAFEKLFF.

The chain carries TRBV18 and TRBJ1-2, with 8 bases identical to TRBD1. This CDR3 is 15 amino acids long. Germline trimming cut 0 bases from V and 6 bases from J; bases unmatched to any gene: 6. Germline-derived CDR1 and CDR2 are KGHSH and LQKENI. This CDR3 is CASSPPTGQGHGYTF. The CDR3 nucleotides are TGTGCCAGCTCACCACCGACTGGACAGGGCCATGGCTACACCTTC.

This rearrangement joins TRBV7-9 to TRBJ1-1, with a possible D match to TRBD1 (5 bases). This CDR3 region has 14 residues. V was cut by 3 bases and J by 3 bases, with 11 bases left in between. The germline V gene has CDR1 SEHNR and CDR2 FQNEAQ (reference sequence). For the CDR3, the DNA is TGTGCCAGCAGCTTTATGGGGCTGGACACTGAAGCTTTCTTT. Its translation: CASSFMGLDTEAFF.

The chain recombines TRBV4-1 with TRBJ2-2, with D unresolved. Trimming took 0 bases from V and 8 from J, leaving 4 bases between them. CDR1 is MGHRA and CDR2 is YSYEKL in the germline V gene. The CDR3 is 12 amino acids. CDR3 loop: CASSQDAGELFF. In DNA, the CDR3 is TGCGCCAGCAGCCAAGATGCGGGGGAGCTGTTTTTT.

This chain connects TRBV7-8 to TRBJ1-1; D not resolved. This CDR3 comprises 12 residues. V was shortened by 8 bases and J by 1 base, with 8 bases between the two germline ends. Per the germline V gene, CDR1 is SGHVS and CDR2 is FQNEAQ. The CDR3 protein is CASEGGNTEAFF. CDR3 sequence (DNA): TGTGCCAGCGAGGGAGGGAACACTGAAGCTTTCTTT.

The chain's CDR3 is CASSRATANSNQPQHF. Here the CDR3 DNA reads TGTGCCAGCAGTCGCGCGACAGCTAATAGCAATCAGCCCCAGCATTTT. This rearrangement joins TRBV28 to TRBJ1-5; D may be TRBD1 (5 bases). The V end was cut by 5 bases, the J end by 0 bases, with 14 bases between. CDR3 size: 16 residues. Germline V gives CDR1 MDHEN, CDR2 SYDVKM.

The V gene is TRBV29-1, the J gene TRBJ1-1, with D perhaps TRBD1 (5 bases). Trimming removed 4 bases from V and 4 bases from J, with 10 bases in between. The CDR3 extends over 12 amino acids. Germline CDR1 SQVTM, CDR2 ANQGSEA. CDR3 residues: CSVAGWSTEAFF. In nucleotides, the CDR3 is TGCAGCGTTGCAGGGTGGAGCACTGAAGCTTTCTTT.

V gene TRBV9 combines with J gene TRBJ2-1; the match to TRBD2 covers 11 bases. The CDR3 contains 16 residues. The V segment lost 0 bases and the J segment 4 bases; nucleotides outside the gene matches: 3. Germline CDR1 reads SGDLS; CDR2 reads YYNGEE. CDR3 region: CASSVGASGRYNEQFF. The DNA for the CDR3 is TGTGCCAGCAGCGTAGGGGCTAGCGGGAGGTACAATGAGCAGTTCTTC. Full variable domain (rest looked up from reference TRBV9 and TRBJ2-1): DSGVTQTPKHLITATGQRVTLRCSPRSGDLSVYWYQQSLDQGLQFLIQYYNGEERAKGNILERFSAQQFPDLHSELNLSSLELGDSALYFCASSVGASGRYNEQFFGPGTRLTVL.